This record looks at one T cell receptor (beta chain) sequence and its context. As yet, its antigen is unknown. The data originate from a study of CD8+ T cells in alopecia areata. The CDR3 runs to 14 residues. Trimming cost V 4 bases and J 0 bases, with 10 bases left between them. Germline V lookup: CDR1 SGHNT, CDR2 YYREEE (reference sequence). Study results and caveats: Especially in alopecia totalis/universalis, lesional scalp showed greater clonality than normal scalp did. Scalp samples also yield sequences from resident alphabeta T cells of normal skin. Relative to mice, TCR sharing across patients was less clear, a difference possibly HLA-related.

RNA was extracted and reverse transcribed into cDNA as the sequencing template. The protocol was immunoSEQ multiplex PCR, while the TCRdb copy is restricted to in-frame clones and leaves out a portion. This sample has some 200,000 clones; 56% occur once, and the top ten carry 4.5% to 6%. From PBMCs, CD4+ and CD8+ T cells were sorted. This TCR was recovered from a human donor in good health. The chain recombines TRBV5-4 with TRBJ1-1; D is unresolved. Sequencing was carried out using CD8+ T cells sorted from blood. CDR3 bases: TGTGCCAGCAGCAAAGAATATGTGAACACTGAAGCTTTCTTT. Amino acids: CASSKEYVNTEAFF. The variable domain in full, with the rest retrieved from reference TRBV5-4 and TRBJ1-1, is ETGVTQSPTHLIKTRGQQVTLRCSSQSGHNTVSWYQQALGQGPQFIFQYYREEENGRGNFPPRFSGLQFPNYSSELNVNALELDDSALYLCASSKEYVNTEAFFGQGTRLTVV.